The T cell receptor beta chain under discussion was sequenced for a study of CD8 T cells in ankylosing spondylitis. General observations from the study: Reports say disease-linked clones showed up significantly more in matched ankylosing spondylitis synovial fluid. A CD8+ phenotype characterized the disease-linked clones, which were relatively rare in peripheral blood.

This clonotype appeared a few times. The antigen is unknown. TCRdb processed the 5' RACE reads anew with MiXCR; each CDR3 protein has one entry. Here the sample spans 380,000 or so distinct CDR3 sequences, 20% to 25% being singletons. This CDR3 is 13 amino acids long. Germline V CDR1 and CDR2: MDHEN, SYDVKM. Trimming stripped 6 bases from V and 2 bases from J, with 9 bases between. Sequencing was done on a sample of blood, either unsorted or a sorted T cell fraction (not recorded which). This TCR derives from a male donor with ankylosing spondylitis or in good health (not recorded which). This chain connects TRBV28 to TRBJ2-3; no reliable D call. The CDR3: CASRGYFTDTQYF. The CDR3 nucleotides read TGTGCCAGCAGAGGGTACTTCACAGATACGCAGTATTTT.